Each of the 28 T cell receptor beta chains below was sequenced from the same sample in a study of blood T cell repertoires in COVID-19. Sequenced by immunoSEQ multiplex PCR; TCRdb stores in-frame clones only, minus some. The sample carries over 250,000 clones, 75% to 90% recorded once. Source material: PBMCs or T cells enriched from blood (not recorded which). Receptor source: a woman aged 18 to 35 who had recovered from COVID-19.

This sequence joins TRBV15 and TRBJ2-5; D is ambiguous. The ends were cut back, 2 bases at V and 5 bases at J, with 9 bases in the middle. From germline, CDR1 is LNHNV and CDR2 YYDKDF (reference sequence). CDR3 length: 13 amino acids. This CDR3 reads CATSRPGLETQYF. Written as DNA, the CDR3 is TGTGCCACCAGCAGACCTGGGCTGGAGACCCAGTACTTC.

The chain links TRBV11-2 to TRBJ2-7; D perhaps matches TRBD1 (6 bases). Between the trimmed V and J ends, which lost 3 bases and 4 bases, there was a span of 7 bases. Germline-derived CDR1 and CDR2 are SGHAT and FQNNGV. The CDR3 is 12 residues long. The CDR3 nucleotides read TGTGCCAGCAGCTTGGGGGCGTACGAGCAGTACTTC. It encodes CASSLGAYEQYF.

V gene TRBV15 combines with J gene TRBJ1-2, with TRBD1 matching over 8 bases. Trimming took 2 bases from V and 5 from J; bases not matched to a gene: 10. From germline, CDR1 is LNHNV and CDR2 YYDKDF (reference sequence). The CDR3 is 16 residues long. The CDR3 region is CATSRTRDRTAYGYTF. CDR3 sequence (DNA): TGTGCCACCAGCAGAACCCGGGACAGGACGGCGTATGGCTACACCTTC.

The sample holds one count of this clone. This chain joins TRBV6-5 and TRBJ1-2, with no clear D. Deletions cut 7 bases from V and 5 bases from J, with 14 bases between. Germline loops: CDR1 MNHEY, CDR2 SVGAGI. This CDR3 is built from 13 residues. CDR3 nucleotide sequence: TGTGCCAGCACAAGTACCCGGGGATATGGCTACACCTTC. Residues: CASTSTRGYGYTF.

The V and J genes are TRBV6-1 and TRBJ2-1; 10 bases align to TRBD1. Per germline, CDR1 MNHNS and CDR2 SASEGT. V lost 4 bases to trimming and J lost 5 bases; unmatched junction nucleotides: 8. The CDR3 runs to 16 residues. The CDR3 nucleotides read TGTGCCAGCAGTGGGCCGGGACAGGGGATCCACAATGAGCAGTTCTTC. Translated: CASSGPGQGIHNEQFF.

This chain uses TRBV27 with TRBJ2-7; the match to TRBD1 covers 7 bases. Per germline, CDR1 MNHEY and CDR2 SMNVEV (reference sequence). Trimming removed 7 bases from V and 4 bases from J; junction bases left unmatched: 10. The CDR3 extends over 14 amino acids. The CDR3 loop reads CASKHPGQTYEQYF. For the CDR3, the DNA is TGTGCCAGCAAGCATCCGGGACAGACTTACGAGCAGTACTTC.

The V and J genes are TRBV5-5 and TRBJ1-1, with 7 bases lining up with TRBD1. The CDR3 contains 14 residues. Germline lookup yields CDR1 SGHKS and CDR2 YYEKEE (reference sequence). V lost 4 bases, J lost 4 bases, and 7 bases stayed unmatched. Here the CDR3 reads CASSLTGASTEAFF. CDR3 in DNA: TGTGCCAGCAGCCTTACAGGGGCGAGCACTGAAGCTTTCTTT. The full variable domain, its missing parts supplied by reference TRBV5-5 and TRBJ1-1, is DAGVTQSPTHLIKTRGQQVTLRCSPISGHKSVSWYQQVLGQGPQFIFQYYEKEERGRGNFPDRFSARQFPNYSSELNVNALLLGDSALYLCASSLTGASTEAFFGQGTRLTVV.

This sequence joins TRBV6-5 and TRBJ1-1; 7 positions agree with TRBD1. This CDR3 is 14 amino acids long. J was trimmed by 4 bases and V by 6 bases; bases with no gene match: 8. CDR1 is MNHEY and CDR2 is SVGAGI in the germline V gene. The CDR3 is CASRKTGLGTEAFF. In DNA form, the CDR3 reads TGTGCCAGCAGGAAGACAGGGTTGGGCACTGAAGCTTTCTTT.

The rearrangement joins TRBV29-1 to TRBJ2-6; 12 bases map to TRBD1. V lost 6 bases and J lost 3; bases outside the gene matches: 9. Per the germline V gene, CDR1 is SQVTM and CDR2 is ANQGSEA. The CDR3 spans 17 residues. The CDR3 coding sequence is TGCAGCGTCGAATCCCGGGACAGGGGGCTTGGGGCCAACGTCCTGACTTTC. Translated, it gives CSVESRDRGLGANVLTF.

V is TRBV5-1 and J is TRBJ1-6; D gene unclear. The CDR3 extends over 18 amino acids. From germline, CDR1 is SGHRS and CDR2 YFSETQ. Trimming stripped 0 bases from V and 5 bases from J, with 18 bases between. The CDR3 DNA reads as TGCGCCAGCAGCTTGGACGGCGGCCCGGCCGATAATAATTCACCCCTCCACTTT. Its translation is CASSLDGGPADNNSPLHF.

The chain uses TRBV7-9 and TRBJ1-1; 9 bases line up with TRBD1. J gave up 6 bases and V 4 bases, and 6 bases lay outside the gene matches. The CDR3 totals 14 residues. The germline V gene has CDR1 SEHNR and CDR2 FQNEAQ (reference sequence). The CDR3 here is CASSSRTGDPEAFF. CDR3 nucleotide sequence: TGTGCCAGCAGCTCGAGGACAGGGGATCCTGAAGCTTTCTTT.

The chain's CDR3 is CASSPLGGSNQPQHF. The CDR3 DNA reads as TGTGCCAGCTCACCCTTAGGGGGTAGCAATCAGCCCCAGCATTTT. V gene TRBV18 combines with J gene TRBJ1-5; TRBD1 might be the D (6 bases). This CDR3 is built from 15 residues. Germline-derived CDR1 and CDR2 are KGHSH and LQKENI. The V and J ends lost 3 bases and 0 bases respectively, with 9 bases between them.

The chain uses TRBV19 and TRBJ2-3, with D unresolved. The CDR3 runs to 14 residues. Germline CDR1 is LNHDA and CDR2 is SQIVND (reference sequence). Trimming left V 6 bases short and J 5 bases short, with 15 bases between. CDR3 amino acids: CASSRANLGDTQYF. CDR3 coding DNA: TGTGCCAGTAGCCGAGCCAATCTCGGAGATACGCAGTATTTT.

This chain uses TRBV28 with TRBJ2-7; D uncertain. This CDR3 spans 14 amino acids. Trimming removed 4 bases from V and 5 bases from J, with 15 bases in between. Germline V gene lookup returns CDR1 MDHEN and CDR2 SYDVKM. The CDR3 bases are TGTGCCAGCAGTTCCATCGGGTTCGACGACGAGCAGTACTTC. This codes for CASSSIGFDDEQYF. The full variable domain, completed using reference TRBV28 and TRBJ2-7, is DVKVTQSSRYLVKRTGEKVFLECVQDMDHENMFWYRQDPGLGLRLIYFSYDVKMKEKGDIPEGYSVSREKKERFSLILESASTNQTSMYLCASSSIGFDDEQYFGPGTRLTVT.

About this clone: Other DNA sequences from this sample encode an identical CDR3 as well. The rearrangement uses TRBV19 and TRBJ1-1; D remains unclear. Germline loops: CDR1 LNHDA, CDR2 SQIVND (reference sequence). The V end lost 3 bases, the J end lost 5 bases, and 7 bases lay between the germline ends. The CDR3 extends over 12 amino acids. The CDR3 here is CASSIAGTEAFF. CDR3 coding DNA: TGTGCCAGTAGTATTGCGGGGACTGAAGCTTTCTTT.

J is TRBJ2-5 and V is TRBV25-1, with TRBD1 matching 7 bases. The CDR3 spans 14 residues. J lost 6 bases, V lost 4 bases, and 8 bases had no gene match. Germline-derived CDR1 and CDR2 are MGHDK and SYGVNS. For the CDR3, the DNA is TGTGCCAGCAGTGTAGACAGGGCGGTACAGACCCAGTACTTC. This codes for CASSVDRAVQTQYF.

This rearrangement joins TRBV5-1 to TRBJ1-4; 12 bases line up with TRBD1. CDR1 and CDR2 from the germline V gene are SGHRS and YFSETQ. The CDR3 runs to 17 residues. J gave up 0 bases and V 6 bases, and 6 bases lay outside the gene matches. The CDR3 region is CASKPGQGATTNEKLFF. DNA for the CDR3: TGCGCCAGCAAACCGGGACAGGGGGCGACAACTAATGAAAAACTGTTTTTT. Complete variable domain (other parts from reference TRBV5-1 and TRBJ1-4): KAGVTQTPRYLIKTRGQQVTLSCSPISGHRSVSWYQQTPGQGLQFLFEYFSETQRNKGNFPGRFSGRQFSNSRSEMNVSTLELGDSALYLCASKPGQGATTNEKLFFGSGTQLSVL.

The rearrangement links TRBV5-5 to TRBJ1-2; D is unresolved. V lost 4 bases to trimming and J lost 4 bases, with 17 bases between them. The CDR3 runs to 15 residues. Germline V gene lookup returns CDR1 SGHKS and CDR2 YYEKEE (reference sequence). Here the CDR3 reads CASSPGGTAFYGYTF. The CDR3 nucleotides read TGTGCCAGCAGCCCGGGAGGAACGGCCTTCTATGGCTACACCTTC.

This chain joins TRBV5-1 and TRBJ1-1, with D perhaps TRBD1 (5 bases). Germline V lookup: CDR1 SGHRS, CDR2 YFSETQ. With 4 bases removed from V and 1 base from J, the gap between germline ends came to 11 bases. The CDR3 totals 14 residues. DNA of the CDR3: TGCGCCAGCAGCCGAGGACACCAGAACACTGAAGCTTTCTTT. Translated: CASSRGHQNTEAFF.

The chain combines TRBV3-1 (or the pseudogene TRBV3-2) with TRBJ1-2, with 9 bases matching TRBD1. From germline, CDR1 is LGHDT and CDR2 YNNKEL (reference sequence). Trimming cost V 4 bases and J 3 bases; bases outside gene matches: 6. CDR3 length: 15 amino acids. CDR3 amino acids: CASSRRQGGDYGYTF. CDR3 DNA: TGTGCCAGCAGCCGCAGACAGGGGGGAGACTATGGCTACACCTTC.

This clone was counted only a few times. In DNA, the CDR3 is TGTGCCAGCAGTCTGGGCGGGACAGGGGGCCATTATGAAGCTTTCTTT. This gives the protein CASSLGGTGGHYEAFF. The chain combines TRBV27 with TRBJ1-1; 12 bases are shared with TRBD1. The CDR3 runs to 16 residues. With V trimmed by 5 bases and J by 7 bases, 11 bases remained unmatched. Looked up from germline, CDR1 is MNHEY and CDR2 is SMNVEV (reference sequence).

The chain couples TRBV12-5 to TRBJ1-2, with D possibly TRBD1 on 6 matching bases. The CDR3 runs 16 residues. Between the trimmed V and J ends, which lost 7 bases and 8 bases, there was a span of 26 bases. Germline lookup yields CDR1 LGHNT and CDR2 FRNRAP. CDR3 coding DNA: TGTGCTAGTGCCCGAGGGGCAGGGGAGAGTTTAAGGGGCTACACCTTC. It translates to CASARGAGESLRGYTF.

Comments on this clone: Other DNA variants within this sample encode the same CDR3. The chain recombines TRBV28 with TRBJ1-2; perhaps TRBD1 as D (5 bases). CDR1 and CDR2 from the germline V gene are MDHEN and SYDVKM. This CDR3 contains 12 residues. Trimming took 5 bases from V and 7 from J, leaving 11 bases between them. The CDR3 DNA is TGTGCCAGCAGTCCCGGGGGGTCTGGCTACACCTTC. As protein: CASSPGGSGYTF.

The rearrangement links TRBV4-1 to TRBJ1-5, with D possibly being TRBD1 (5 bases). The V gene's germline CDR1 is MGHRA and CDR2 YSYEKL. CDR3 length equals 14 residues. The ends were cut back, 3 bases at V and 9 bases at J, with 15 bases in the middle. The CDR3 DNA reads as TGCGCCAGCAGCCAGCGTGGTAGGGGTCTGCCCCAGCATTTT. Residues: CASSQRGRGLPQHF.

V and J are TRBV6-5 and TRBJ2-5; a possible D gene is TRBD1 (6 bases). The CDR3 has 13 residues. The ends were cut back, 5 bases at V and 4 bases at J, with 11 bases in the middle. From germline, CDR1 is MNHEY and CDR2 SVGAGI. The CDR3 protein is CASSPRGGETQYF. The CDR3 coding sequence is TGTGCCAGCAGTCCCAGGGGTGGAGAGACCCAGTACTTC.

This chain links TRBV7-9 with TRBJ2-2, with TRBD1 matching 9 bases. Trimming removed 5 bases from V and 3 bases from J; junction bases left unmatched: 13. This CDR3 is 18 amino acids long. Germline V gene sequence: CDR1 SEHNR, CDR2 FQNEAQ (reference sequence). The CDR3 sequence is CASSLRDRDMLDTGELFF. The CDR3 DNA sequence: TGTGCCAGCAGCCTACGGGACAGGGATATGTTGGACACCGGGGAGCTGTTTTTT.

This clone showed up just once. V gene TRBV19 combines with J gene TRBJ1-4; D is uncertain. Germline V lookup: CDR1 LNHDA, CDR2 SQIVND (reference sequence). The V end was cut by 1 base, the J end by 10 bases, with 7 bases between. The CDR3 is made up of 12 amino acids. CDR3 sequence (DNA): TGTGCCAGTAGTATAGGGGCCGCAAAACTGTTTTTT. This sequence encodes CASSIGAAKLFF.

The rearrangement uses TRBV11-2 and TRBJ1-1, with D possibly TRBD1 on 5 matching bases. V was clipped by 1 base and J by 11 bases, with 17 bases between them. From germline, CDR1 is SGHAT and CDR2 FQNNGV. The CDR3 length is 14 residues. CDR3 nucleotides: TGTGCCAGCAGCTTAGGTGGAGGGGAGGGAGAGGCTTTCTTT. This translates into CASSLGGGEGEAFF.